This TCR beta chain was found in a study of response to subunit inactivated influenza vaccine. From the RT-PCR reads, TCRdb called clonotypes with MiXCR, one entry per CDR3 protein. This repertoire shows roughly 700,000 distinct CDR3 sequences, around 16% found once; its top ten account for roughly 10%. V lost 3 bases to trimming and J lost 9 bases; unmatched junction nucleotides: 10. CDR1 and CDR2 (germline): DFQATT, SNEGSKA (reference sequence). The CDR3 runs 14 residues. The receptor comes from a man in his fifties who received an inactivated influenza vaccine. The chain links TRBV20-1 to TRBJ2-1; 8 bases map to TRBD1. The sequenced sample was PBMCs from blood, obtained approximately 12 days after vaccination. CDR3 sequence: CSASTSGTGFEQFF. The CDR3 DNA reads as TGCAGTGCTAGTACCTCGGGGACAGGCTTTGAGCAGTTCTTC.